This record concerns one T cell receptor beta chain sequence. Some clones are missing from TCRdb's copy, which holds only in-frame ones; the method was immunoSEQ multiplex PCR. The sample carries about 58,000 clones, around 90% recorded once. The record originates from a study of cytomegalovirus exposure and HLA in healthy donors. Trimming removed 6 bases at V and 0 bases at J, with 15 bases between. This CDR3 region has 15 residues. Germline V gene data show CDR1 as MDHEN and CDR2 as SYDVKM. The donors were members of the validation cohort, which comprised about 120 subjects and was separate from the first cohort of several hundred subjects.

The receptor comes from a man younger than 35 in good health and CMV-seronegative. The chain employs TRBV28 and TRBJ2-7; D call uncertain. Material: PBMCs. This chain's CDR3 is CASSLLTTSSYEQYF. DNA of the CDR3: TGTGCCAGCAGCCTTTTGACAACGAGCTCCTACGAGCAGTACTTC. The full variable domain, completed using reference TRBV28 and TRBJ2-7, is DVKVTQSSRYLVKRTGEKVFLECVQDMDHENMFWYRQDPGLGLRLIYFSYDVKMKEKGDIPEGYSVSREKKERFSLILESASTNQTSMYLCASSLLTTSSYEQYFGPGTRLTVT.